The 30 T cell receptor beta chains listed next were all sequenced from one sample in a study of human T cells and chemical hapten exposure. Time point of the sample: patch test 3, about 24 weeks after DPC sensitization. Sample treatment: therapeutic diphenylcyclopropenone sensitization with weekly scalp DPC. TCRdb redid the calling of the RACE reads with MiXCR, one entry per CDR3 protein. The table shows roughly 84,000 distinct CDR3 sequences, with less than 14% occurring only once. Sequenced here: whole blood, sampled in connection with sensitization to the hapten diphenylcyclopropenone (DPC). These receptor sequences come from a woman in her 50s with alopecia areata. Some clones in this sample may be carry-over from other donors' samples.

V gene TRBV28 combines with J gene TRBJ1-1; a weak D match, TRBD1 (5 bases). The CDR3 spans 14 residues. Trimming removed 9 bases from V and 4 bases from J, with 18 bases in between. Germline values: CDR1 MDHEN, CDR2 SYDVKM. Here the CDR3 DNA reads TGTGCCAGTCTGGGGGGGGGTAAGACCACTGAAGCTTTCTTT. Translation gives CASLGGGKTTEAFF.

Worth noting for this clonotype: This may be a read error, as it is one base from a much larger clone. The conserved final phenylalanine or tryptophan is absent from the CDR3, which likely points to a read error. This rearrangement joins TRBV5-6 to TRBJ2-7, with TRBD2 matching 11 bases. This CDR3 contains 15 residues. From germline, CDR1 is SGHDT and CDR2 YYEEEE. V shed 5 bases and J 2 bases; nucleotides not matched to a gene: 6. CDR3 residues: CASRTGTSGTYEQYL. In DNA form, the CDR3 reads TGTGCCAGCAGAACCGGGACTAGCGGCACCTACGAGCAGTACCTC.

The V gene is TRBV6-2 or TRBV6-3, the J gene TRBJ2-1; a possible D gene is TRBD2 (6 bases). Trimming left V 0 bases short and J 1 base short, with 10 bases between. This CDR3 contains 16 residues. Per germline, CDR1 MNHEY and CDR2 SVGEGT. The CDR3 spells CASSYSTGASYNEQFF. CDR3 DNA: TGTGCCAGCAGTTACTCGACGGGAGCATCCTACAATGAGCAGTTCTTC.

This clonotype was found many times. The chain is built from TRBV9 and TRBJ2-2; D possibly corresponds to TRBD2 (6 bases). V dropped 4 bases and J dropped 5 bases, with 21 bases sitting between them. The CDR3 extends over 17 amino acids. Germline CDR1 and CDR2: SGDLS and YYNGEE. CDR3 bases: TGTGCCAGCAGCATCCCAAAGTCAGCGGGTATTACCGGGGAGCTGTTTTTT. Amino acids: CASSIPKSAGITGELFF.

This clonotype came up many times. The chain combines TRBV3-1 with TRBJ2-1, with D perhaps TRBD1 (5 bases). Germline V CDR1 and CDR2: LGHDT, YNNKEL (reference sequence). The CDR3 extends over 12 amino acids. Between the trimmed V and J ends, which lost 2 bases and 6 bases, there was a span of 5 bases. CDR3 amino acids: CASSQRGNEQFF. CDR3 bases: TGTGCCAGCAGCCAAAGGGGCAATGAGCAGTTCTTC.

This clonotype has a handful of counts. V is TRBV9 and J is TRBJ2-7; 7 bases line up with TRBD2. The CDR3 length is 15 residues. Germline lookup yields CDR1 SGDLS and CDR2 YYNGEE. The J segment lost 1 base and the V segment lost 0 bases, leaving 4 bases of the junction unmatched. The CDR3 is CASSVDPAGSYEQYF. In DNA form, the CDR3 reads TGTGCCAGCAGCGTAGATCCAGCGGGATCCTACGAGCAGTACTTC.

The chain has TRBV6-1 and TRBJ2-1; no clear D. This CDR3 is 15 amino acids long. Per germline, CDR1 MNHNS and CDR2 SASEGT. Trimming removed 5 bases from V and 7 bases from J, with 18 bases in between. CDR3 loop: CASSPRSLVGNEQFF. CDR3 nucleotides: TGTGCCAGCAGTCCCCGGTCCCTTGTCGGGAATGAGCAGTTCTTC.

This clonotype came up many times. The chain is built from TRBV6-2 or TRBV6-3 and TRBJ1-1; D not certain. Germline loops: CDR1 MNHEY, CDR2 SVGEGT. Trimming left V 7 bases short and J 1 base short, with 19 bases between. The length of the CDR3 is 16 residues. The CDR3 is CASKWIMSAENTEAFF. DNA for the CDR3: TGTGCCAGCAAGTGGATTATGAGCGCGGAGAACACTGAAGCTTTCTTT.

In its sample, this clonotype was seen a few times. The chain recombines TRBV5-4 with TRBJ2-5; 9 bases fit TRBD1. V lost 5 bases to trimming and J lost 5 bases; unmatched junction nucleotides: 10. Germline CDR1 SGHNT, CDR2 YYREEE (reference sequence). CDR3 length equals 15 residues. The CDR3 protein is CASRKDRGAWETQYF. As DNA, the CDR3 is TGTGCCAGCAGGAAGGACAGGGGAGCGTGGGAGACCCAGTACTTC.

CDR3 region: CASSTTGTGGGEQFF. As DNA, the CDR3 is TGTGCCAGCAGCACCACCGGGACAGGGGGTGGTGAGCAGTTCTTC. The J gene is TRBJ2-1, the V gene TRBV11-2; 11 bases are a match to TRBD1. The CDR3 is made up of 15 amino acids. The J segment lost 9 bases and the V segment lost 5 bases, leaving 9 bases of the junction unmatched. Germline values: CDR1 SGHAT, CDR2 FQNNGV.

The table lists this clonotype with many counts. This chain connects TRBV5-1 to TRBJ2-1; 9 positions agree with TRBD2. Germline CDR1 is SGHRS and CDR2 is YFSETQ. Germline trimming cut 0 bases from V and 3 bases from J; bases unmatched to any gene: 4. This CDR3 contains 16 residues. CDR3 sequence: CASSLGVTSGYNEQFF. DNA for the CDR3: TGCGCCAGCAGCTTGGGGGTGACTAGCGGCTACAATGAGCAGTTCTTC.

This clonotype occurred many times. The chain recombines TRBV5-4 with TRBJ1-1; TRBD1 might be the D (5 bases). This CDR3 contains 15 residues. The V end lost 0 bases, the J end lost 0 bases, and 9 bases lay between the germline ends. CDR1 is SGHNT and CDR2 is YYREEE in the germline V gene (reference sequence). CDR3 in DNA: TGTGCCAGCAGCTTGGTAACAGGATTGAACACTGAAGCTTTCTTT. Its protein is CASSLVTGLNTEAFF.

J is TRBJ2-1 and V is TRBV30; D not certain. CDR1 and CDR2 (germline): GTSNPN, SVGIG (reference sequence). The CDR3 spans 15 residues. Trimming removed 0 bases from V and 0 bases from J, with 9 bases in between. In nucleotides, the CDR3 is TGTGCCTGGAGTGTACCCCCTAGCTCCTACAATGAGCAGTTCTTC. This codes for CAWSVPPSSYNEQFF.

This clonotype turned up a few times. The rearrangement uses TRBV9 and TRBJ1-3, with TRBD1 identical over 9 bases. Germline loops: CDR1 SGDLS, CDR2 YYNGEE. This CDR3 comprises 16 residues. V shed 3 bases and J 1 base; nucleotides not matched to a gene: 5. CDR3 region: CASSADRGISGNTIYF. CDR3 in DNA: TGTGCCAGCAGCGCGGACAGGGGAATATCTGGAAACACCATATATTTT.

This clonotype was seen many times. J is TRBJ2-1 and V is TRBV27; D gene uncertain. CDR3 length: 12 amino acids. The germline V gene encodes CDR1 MNHEY and CDR2 SMNVEV (reference sequence). The ends were cut back, 4 bases at V and 9 bases at J, with 10 bases in the middle. Here the CDR3 DNA reads TGTGCCAGCAGTTCGTCCGGAATTGAGCAGTTCTTC. Amino acids: CASSSSGIEQFF.

The rearrangement uses TRBV29-1 and TRBJ2-1, with 7 bases aligning to TRBD2. With 0 bases clipped from V and 7 bases from J, the junction kept 9 bases outside the gene matches. This CDR3 is built from 15 residues. Germline CDR1 and CDR2: SQVTM and ANQGSEA. The CDR3 DNA reads TGCAGCGTTGAAGATCGTGGCGGGAGAGGGAATGAGCAGTTCTTC. Translating gives CSVEDRGGRGNEQFF.

There are many counts of this clonotype. This chain uses TRBV28 with TRBJ2-5, with D maybe TRBD1 (5 bases). Germline lookup yields CDR1 MDHEN and CDR2 SYDVKM. With 2 bases removed from V and 2 bases from J, the gap between germline ends came to 18 bases. The CDR3 totals 17 residues. CDR3 coding DNA: TGTGCCAGCAGTTTAGCTAGGGGCCGTGGACCGCAAGAGACCCAGTACTTC. Its translation is CASSLARGRGPQETQYF.

The chain has TRBV10-3 and TRBJ2-3; 13 nucleotides line up with TRBD2. Germline V gene data show CDR1 as ENHRY and CDR2 as SYGVKD. This CDR3 region has 16 residues. V was pared by 6 bases and J by 6 bases, with 9 bases of the junction left unmatched. CDR3 region: CAIRSGTSGTVDTQYF. The DNA of the CDR3 is TGTGCCATCAGATCCGGGACTAGCGGGACAGTGGATACGCAGTATTTT.

V gene TRBV20-1 combines with J gene TRBJ2-1; tentative D call: TRBD2 (6 bases). The CDR3 runs 13 residues. V was cut by 6 bases and J by 2 bases, with 11 bases left in between. Germline CDR1 DFQATT, CDR2 SNEGSKA (reference sequence). The CDR3 spells CSAHGSPYNEQFF. The CDR3 DNA reads TGCAGTGCGCACGGGAGTCCCTACAATGAGCAGTTCTTC.

The table lists this clonotype with many counts. This rearrangement joins TRBV7-9 to TRBJ1-3; 10 bases are shared with TRBD1. V shed 0 bases and J 6 bases; nucleotides not matched to a gene: 5. Germline loops: CDR1 SEHNR, CDR2 FQNEAQ (reference sequence). The CDR3 contains 16 residues. The DNA of the CDR3 is TGTGCCAGCAGCTTAGCTCCGGGACAGGGGCAAAACACCATATATTTT. Protein product: CASSLAPGQGQNTIYF.

This clonotype came up many times. This chain links TRBV29-1 with TRBJ1-2, with D possibly matching TRBD1 (5 bases). Germline V gene data show CDR1 as SQVTM and CDR2 as ANQGSEA. The ends were cut back, 5 bases at V and 4 bases at J, with 17 bases in the middle. The length of the CDR3 is 14 residues. For the CDR3, the DNA is TGCAGCGTTTCGAGGACGGCAGGGTCCTATGGCTACACCTTC. Translation: CSVSRTAGSYGYTF.

In this sample, this clonotype turned up many times. The chain joins TRBV12-3 or TRBV12-4 to TRBJ1-2, with D hard to call. The CDR3 spans 14 residues. Trimming removed 6 bases from V and 0 bases from J, with 11 bases in between. The CDR3 region is CASRGMVANYGYTF. The CDR3 DNA sequence: TGTGCCAGCAGGGGGATGGTAGCTAACTATGGCTACACCTTC.

This clonotype was seen only a few times. The chain employs TRBV29-1 and TRBJ2-5, with 9 bases aligning to TRBD1. Germline V gene lookup returns CDR1 SQVTM and CDR2 ANQGSEA. CDR3 length equals 12 residues. The J segment lost 6 bases and the V segment lost 6 bases, leaving 5 bases of the junction unmatched. The CDR3 reads CSVRTGVQTQYF. The CDR3 DNA reads as TGCAGCGTCAGGACAGGGGTTCAGACCCAGTACTTC.

The table lists this clonotype with many counts. This chain uses TRBV7-6 with TRBJ1-5; D is unresolved. Germline CDR1 and CDR2: SGHVS and FNYEAQ. The germline V and J ends were trimmed by 1 base and 3 bases, with 4 bases remaining between them. This CDR3 comprises 13 residues. Written as DNA, the CDR3 is TGTGCCAGCAGCTTAGACAACAATCAGCCCCAGCATTTT. Translating it yields CASSLDNNQPQHF.

This clonotype was counted between two and nine times. This CDR3 reads CAWTMRAQETQYF. CDR3 sequence (DNA): TGTGCCTGGACCATGCGGGCGCAAGAGACCCAGTACTTC. The chain recombines TRBV30 with TRBJ2-5; TRBD2 is a possible D gene (5 bases). Trimming cost V 4 bases and J 2 bases, with 11 bases left between them. Germline V lookup: CDR1 GTSNPN, CDR2 SVGIG (reference sequence). This CDR3 has 13 residues.

As concerns this clonotype: At one of its ends the junction is not consistent with the germline gene, which may arise from a read error. The chain couples TRBV12-3 or TRBV12-4 to TRBJ2-1; D may be TRBD1 (6 bases). CDR3 size: 17 residues. CDR3 nucleotide sequence: TGTGCCAGCAGTTCTAGCTCTACAGGGCTCTCCTACAATGAGCAGCTCTTC. Protein sequence: CASSSSSTGLSYNEQLF.

This clonotype was observed a few times. The chain uses TRBV20-1 and TRBJ2-7; 9 nucleotides match TRBD2. Germline V lookup: CDR1 DFQATT, CDR2 SNEGSKA (reference sequence). This CDR3 is built from 14 residues. J lost 4 bases, V lost 3 bases, and 7 bases had no gene match. The CDR3 coding sequence is TGCAGTGCTAGCCCAGCGGGAGGCCCGTACGAGCAGTACTTC. Protein product: CSASPAGGPYEQYF.

The chain recombines TRBV5-5 with TRBJ2-1; D is possibly TRBD1 (5 bases). Trimming left V 6 bases short and J 7 bases short, with 23 bases between. This CDR3 has 16 amino acids. Per the germline V gene, CDR1 is SGHKS and CDR2 is YYEKEE (reference sequence). The chain's CDR3 is CASTPGMAGIRNEQFF. As DNA, the CDR3 is TGTGCCAGCACCCCAGGGATGGCAGGAATTCGAAATGAGCAGTTCTTC.

There are many counts of this clonotype. The V call is TRBV12-3 or TRBV12-4, the J call TRBJ1-1; possible D gene TRBD1, 6 bases. V lost 4 bases to trimming and J lost 8 bases, with 14 bases between them. The CDR3 contains 13 residues. CDR3: CASSSQMTGEAFF. CDR3 DNA: TGTGCCAGCAGTTCCCAGATGACAGGAGAAGCTTTCTTT.

This rearrangement joins TRBV10-3 to TRBJ2-1; 10 bases fit TRBD2. Germline V CDR1 and CDR2: ENHRY, SYGVKD. V lost 2 bases to trimming and J lost 8 bases; unmatched junction nucleotides: 9. The CDR3 runs to 16 residues. The CDR3, as DNA: TGTGCCATCAGTGAGACTAGCGGGATCACAGGGGATGAGCAGTTCTTC. Its translation: CAISETSGITGDEQFF.